This T cell receptor beta chain was profiled in a study of blood T cells in healthy people across ages. Donation came from healthy Caucasian individuals in Russia who were aged 6 to 90. Drawing of peripheral blood yielded about 9.7 milliliters from each donor. On this clonotype itself: Its antigen is currently unknown. A junction boundary mismatches the germline segment, possibly from a read error.

Whole-study results and caveats: The fall in TCR beta diversity per million T cells was roughly linear with age. Across samples, TCR beta diversity tracked strongly with naive T cell percentage.

Germline V gene lookup returns CDR1 SQVTM and CDR2 ANQGSEA. This CDR3 region has 15 residues. It was with a sample-barcoded 5' primer and a J-beta primer mix that a second PCR of roughly 7 to 12 cycles was run. TCRdb recomputed calls from the 5' RACE reads with MiXCR, one row per CDR3 protein. The table has 700,000 to 1,000,000 distinct CDR3 sequences, 40% to 50% seen once. The genes are TRBV29-1 and TRBJ2-1; the D is unclear. The TCR was taken from a man between 60 and 70 years old in good health. The material sequenced was blood. In DNA form, the CDR3 reads TGCAGCGTGCAAACGGATCTAAGCTCCTACAAGGAGCAGTTCTTC. Translation: CSVQTDLSSYKEQFF.